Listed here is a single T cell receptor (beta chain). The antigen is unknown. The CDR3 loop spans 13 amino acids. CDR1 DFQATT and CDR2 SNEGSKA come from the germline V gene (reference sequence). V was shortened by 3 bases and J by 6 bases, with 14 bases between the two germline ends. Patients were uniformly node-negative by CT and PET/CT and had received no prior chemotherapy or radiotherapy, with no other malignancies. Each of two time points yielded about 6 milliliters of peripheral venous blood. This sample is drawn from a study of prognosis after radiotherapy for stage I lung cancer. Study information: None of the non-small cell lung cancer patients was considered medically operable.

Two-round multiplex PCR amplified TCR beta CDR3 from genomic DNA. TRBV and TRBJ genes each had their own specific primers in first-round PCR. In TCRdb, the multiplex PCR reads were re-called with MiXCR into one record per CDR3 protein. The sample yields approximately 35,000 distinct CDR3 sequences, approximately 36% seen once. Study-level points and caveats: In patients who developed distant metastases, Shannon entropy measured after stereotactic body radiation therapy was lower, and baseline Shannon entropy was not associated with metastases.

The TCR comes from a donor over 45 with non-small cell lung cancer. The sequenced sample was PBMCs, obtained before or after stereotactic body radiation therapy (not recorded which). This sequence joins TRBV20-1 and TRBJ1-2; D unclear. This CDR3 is CSASRTDLDGYTF. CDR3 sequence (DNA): TGCAGTGCTAGCAGGACGGACCTCGATGGCTACACCTTC.